These 2 T cell receptor beta chains originate from one sample sequenced in a study of T cells in localized non-small cell lung cancer. The protocol was immunoSEQ multiplex PCR, while the TCRdb copy is restricted to in-frame clones and leaves out a portion. In the table there are 15,000 or so clones, approximately 85% of which are singletons. The starting material was peripheral blood, obtained before any cancer treatment. The receptors originated from a male donor aged 60 or over with stage I lung adenocarcinoma.

This rearrangement joins TRBV28 to TRBJ2-1; no firm D call. There are 16 residues in the CDR3. Deletions cut 2 bases from V and 0 bases from J, with 11 bases between. Germline V gene data show CDR1 as MDHEN and CDR2 as SYDVKM. CDR3 in amino acids: CASSLRLSSSYNEQFF. The DNA for the CDR3 is TGTGCCAGCAGTTTACGGCTTTCGAGCTCCTACAATGAGCAGTTCTTC.

The rearrangement links TRBV7-2 to TRBJ2-1; 10 positions agree with TRBD2. There are 15 residues in the CDR3. Germline values: CDR1 SGHTA, CDR2 FQGNSA. The V gene end was trimmed by 3 bases and the J gene end by 4 bases; junction bases not matched to a gene: 3. CDR3 loop: CASSFGLAAYNEQFF. The CDR3, as DNA: TGTGCCAGCAGCTTCGGACTAGCGGCTTACAATGAGCAGTTCTTC.